The 10 T cell receptor beta chains given below trace back to one sample, sequenced in a study of blood T cell repertoires in COVID-19. The method was immunoSEQ multiplex PCR; TCRdb's version includes in-frame clones alone and lacks a portion of them. The data show 200,000 to 250,000 clones, just under 85% seen once. The specimen sequenced was peripheral blood. The source of these receptors is a man aged 45-65 years with acute or convalescent COVID-19.

The genes are TRBV10-3 and TRBJ1-5, with D hard to call. There are 16 residues in the CDR3. Germline CDR1 reads ENHRY; CDR2 reads SYGVKD. The V end lost 0 bases, the J end lost 1 base, and 10 bases lay between the germline ends. For the CDR3, the DNA is TGTGCCATCAGTGAGTCGAAGGCAGCGAGCAATCAGCCCCAGCATTTT. Translation: CAISESKAASNQPQHF.

The chain employs TRBV28 and TRBJ1-4; D may be TRBD1 (6 bases). The germline gives CDR1 MDHEN, CDR2 SYDVKM. The V end lost 6 bases, the J end lost 8 bases, and 10 bases lay between the germline ends. CDR3 length: 12 amino acids. This chain's CDR3 is CASRQGGEKLFF. The CDR3 coding sequence is TGTGCCAGCAGACAGGGTGGCGAAAAACTGTTTTTT.

The chain uses TRBV19 and TRBJ1-6; 7 bases fit TRBD1. The CDR3 is 15 amino acids. V shed 11 bases, J shed 3 bases, and the junction held 10 bases outside the gene matches. Germline CDR1 is LNHDA and CDR2 is SQIVND (reference sequence). The CDR3 nucleotides read TGTGCCTGCACCGACAGGGACTTCTATAATTCACCCCTCCACTTT. This encodes CACTDRDFYNSPLHF.

This chain links TRBV12-5 with TRBJ1-1, with 8 bases fitting TRBD1. This CDR3 has 13 amino acids. Germline trimming cut 11 bases from V and 6 bases from J; bases unmatched to any gene: 11. Germline CDR1 is LGHNT and CDR2 is FRNRAP. The CDR3 sequence: CASLTTGDAEAFF. CDR3 DNA: TGTGCTTCCTTGACGACAGGGGACGCTGAAGCTTTCTTT.

This chain uses TRBV27 with TRBJ1-6, with D tentatively TRBD1 (6 bases). From germline, CDR1 is MNHEY and CDR2 SMNVEV (reference sequence). V lost 0 bases and J 7 bases, leaving 13 bases between the germline ends. The CDR3 runs to 16 residues. CDR3 sequence reads: CASSLSARGGNSPLHF. CDR3 coding DNA: TGTGCCAGCAGTTTATCAGCCAGGGGTGGAAATTCACCCCTCCACTTT.

V usage is TRBV6-6 and J usage is TRBJ1-6; D is uncertain. The CDR3 totals 14 residues. With 2 bases removed from V and 8 bases from J, the gap between germline ends came to 10 bases. In germline, CDR1 is MNHNY, CDR2 SVGAGI (reference sequence). The CDR3 sequence: CASSYQEAYSPLHF. The CDR3 nucleotides read TGTGCCAGCAGTTACCAGGAGGCCTATTCACCCCTCCACTTT.

The genes are TRBV18 and TRBJ1-2; TRBD1 matches 7 bases. J gave up 8 bases and V 4 bases, and 13 bases lay outside the gene matches. This CDR3 region has 15 residues. Germline assignment: CDR1 KGHSH and CDR2 LQKENI. As DNA, the CDR3 is TGTGCCAGCTCACTTACCCGGGACAGTGGACGGGGCTACACCTTC. Translation gives CASSLTRDSGRGYTF.

The chain is built from TRBV29-1 and TRBJ2-7; D perhaps matches TRBD2 (5 bases). CDR1 SQVTM and CDR2 ANQGSEA come from the germline V gene. This CDR3 has 15 residues. The V and J ends lost 6 bases and 3 bases respectively, with 21 bases between them. DNA of the CDR3: TGCAGCGTAGGCGGACCGGGCGGCGCGGGCTACGAGCAGTACTTC. The encoded protein is CSVGGPGGAGYEQYF.

This clone has just a few counts. CDR3 residues: CASSQTSAPVQETQYF. In DNA, the CDR3 is TGTGCCAGCTCACAAACTAGCGCCCCAGTACAAGAGACCCAGTACTTC. The chain is built from TRBV18 and TRBJ2-5; 7 bases line up with TRBD2. V was pared by 4 bases and J by 2 bases, with 10 bases of the junction left unmatched. The CDR3 extends over 16 amino acids. Germline CDR1 and CDR2: KGHSH and LQKENI.

The genes are TRBV3-1 (or the pseudogene TRBV3-2) and TRBJ1-5; possible D gene TRBD1, 6 bases. The V gene lost 1 base and the J gene lost 4 bases, with 11 bases spanning the gap. Per germline, CDR1 LGHDT and CDR2 YNNKEL (reference sequence). The CDR3 length is 15 residues. CDR3: CASSQGSQGNQPQHF. CDR3 nucleotides: TGTGCCAGCAGCCAAGGCTCACAGGGTAATCAGCCCCAGCATTTT.